This entry describes one TCR beta chain. Its antigen remains unknown. This clone may be a read error of a much larger clone one base away. Deletions cut 1 base from V and 3 bases from J, with 13 bases between. Germline CDR1 SGHRS, CDR2 YFSETQ. The CDR3 runs 15 residues. This specimen belongs to a study of CD8 T cells in ankylosing spondylitis. Findings of the study overall: As for the disease-linked clones, they showed a CD8+ phenotype and occurred at relatively low frequencies in peripheral blood. Reported data indicate significant enrichment of disease-linked clones within matched ankylosing spondylitis synovial fluid. Characteristic, it appeared, of ankylosing spondylitis blood was a TCR beta motif of roughly 8 highly homologous variants.

As the method for making TCR beta libraries, quantitative 5'-RACE with molecular barcodes was used. TCRdb recomputed calls from the 5' RACE reads with MiXCR, one row per CDR3 protein. The table includes 200,000 to 250,000 distinct CDR3 sequences, roughly 24% detected once. The V gene is TRBV5-1, the J gene TRBJ2-5, with D tentatively TRBD1 or TRBD2 (5 bases each). The source material was blood, either unsorted or a sorted T cell fraction (not recorded which). This receptor was taken from a male donor with ankylosing spondylitis or in good health (not recorded which). Written as DNA, the CDR3 is TGCGCCAGCAGCTTGAGCAGGGAGAGTAAAGAGACCCAGTACTTC. This sequence encodes CASSLSRESKETQYF.